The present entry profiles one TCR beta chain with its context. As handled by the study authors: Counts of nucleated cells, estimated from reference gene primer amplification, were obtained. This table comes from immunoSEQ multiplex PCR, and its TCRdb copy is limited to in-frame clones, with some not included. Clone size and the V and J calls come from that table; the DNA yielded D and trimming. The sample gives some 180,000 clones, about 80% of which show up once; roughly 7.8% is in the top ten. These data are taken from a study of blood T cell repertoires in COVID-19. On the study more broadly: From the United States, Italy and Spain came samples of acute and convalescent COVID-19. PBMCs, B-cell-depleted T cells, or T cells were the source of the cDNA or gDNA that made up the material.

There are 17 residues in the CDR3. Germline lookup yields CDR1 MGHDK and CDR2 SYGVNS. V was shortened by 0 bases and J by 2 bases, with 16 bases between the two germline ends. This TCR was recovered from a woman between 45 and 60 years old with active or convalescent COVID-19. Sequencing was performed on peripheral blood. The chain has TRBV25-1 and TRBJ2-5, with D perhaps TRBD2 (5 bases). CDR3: CASSEYKGGPEQETQYF. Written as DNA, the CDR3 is TGTGCCAGCAGTGAATATAAAGGCGGGCCCGAACAAGAGACCCAGTACTTC.